Reported below is one TCR beta chain. No antigen is known for it. It has no much larger one-base neighbor in the sample; base qualities were not kept. Measured from the cysteine to the phenylalanine, the CDR3 is 13 residues long. Only CDR3 DNA remains: 39 bases, in frame from the first base. As encoded in the germline V gene, CDR1 is SGHAT while CDR2 is FQNNGV. V and J are truncated by 5 bases and 3 bases respectively, leaving an intervening sequence of 7 bases. Each collaborating institution followed its own protocols to collect whole blood in K2EDTA tubes. For TCRbeta analysis, collaborators shipped samples as frozen whole blood, isolated PBMCs, or DNA extracted from either of those sample types. The sample belongs to a study of blood T cell repertoires in COVID-19 (TCRdb year 2020). Turning to the overall study: The collaborator samples originated in the United States, Italy and Spain and spanned the acute and convalescent phases of COVID-19. The repertoires were released in a freely available public database intended as a resource for research on the immune response to SARS-CoV-2. Where HLA class I and class II types were available, the types were taken from metadata supplied by the sample provider, not from assay-based typing. Subjects who had been exposed to COVID-19, were actively infected with it, or had recovered from it provided the deeply sampled blood TCRbeta repertoires that made up the dataset. The sample metadata nearly always contained a de-identified subject ID, COVID-19 status, age in years and sex. The prospective study material was composed of cDNA or gDNA derived from T cells, B-cell-depleted T cells, or PBMCs. Samples were obtained from the ongoing ImmuneRACE study (first 160 participants) and from 1,254 subjects provided by 6 global collaborators.

The paper as a whole reports these results and caveats: Clinical and demographic metadata were provided uncurated, with the amount varying by source and participant.

The immunoSEQ Assay, a bias-controlled multiplex PCR, was used to amplify TCRbeta CDR3 regions from genomic DNA. Regarding the original processing steps: Nucleated cell counts per sample were estimated from amplification of reference gene primers within the assay. To quantify the absolute abundance of each unique TCRbeta CDR3 rearrangement, sequence reads were collapsed and filtered. Productive Simpson clonality was computed per sample as the square root of Simpson's diversity index over productive rearrangements. Entries here come from immuneACCESS through TCRdb and include only in-frame sequences with V and J called. Some clones fail to appear in such tables; in the studies checked, an unresolved V gene covers under half of the shortfall, and the cause of the remainder is unknown. V and J calls plus clone size are reproduced from that table; the DNA served to infer D and trimming. The sample profile shows about 310,000 clones; around 90% of them were found once. Approximately 2.4% of the sample is held by the ten biggest clonotypes.

What was sequenced was peripheral blood. The sequence links TRBV11-2 to TRBJ2-2, with the D segment identity uncertain. The sequence was obtained from a man aged 18 to 30 with active or convalescent COVID-19. The CDR3 in this case is CASSLRYTGELFF. The sequenced DNA is TGTGCCAGCAGCCTCAGGTACACCGGGGAGCTGTTTTTT.